This T cell receptor beta chain was observed in a study of blood T cell repertoires in COVID-19. This clone came up once. Authors' analysis steps: By means of reference gene primer amplification, nucleated cell counts were estimated. Assay used: immunoSEQ multiplex PCR; TCRdb lists only in-frame clones, some missing. The V and J calls and clone size come from that table; D and trimming were worked out from the DNA. The table shows about 220,000 clones, with around 86% occurring only once. V was trimmed by 2 bases and J by 5 bases, leaving 13 bases between them. Germline CDR1 SGHDT, CDR2 YYEEEE. The CDR3 extends over 14 amino acids.

The TCR sequence derives from a woman younger than 45 who had recovered from COVID-19. Sequences were obtained from peripheral blood. V gene TRBV5-6 combines with J gene TRBJ1-2, with D unclear. The CDR3 nucleotides read TGTGCCAGCAGCTTTCGGGATGACTGGTATGGCTACACCTTC. Its protein is CASSFRDDWYGYTF. Full variable domain (rest looked up from reference TRBV5-6 and TRBJ1-2): DAGVTQSPTHLIKTRGQQVTLRCSPKSGHDTVSWYQQALGQGPQFIFQYYEEEERQRGNFPDRFSGHQFPNYSSELNVNALLLGDSALYLCASSFRDDWYGYTFGSGTRLTVV.